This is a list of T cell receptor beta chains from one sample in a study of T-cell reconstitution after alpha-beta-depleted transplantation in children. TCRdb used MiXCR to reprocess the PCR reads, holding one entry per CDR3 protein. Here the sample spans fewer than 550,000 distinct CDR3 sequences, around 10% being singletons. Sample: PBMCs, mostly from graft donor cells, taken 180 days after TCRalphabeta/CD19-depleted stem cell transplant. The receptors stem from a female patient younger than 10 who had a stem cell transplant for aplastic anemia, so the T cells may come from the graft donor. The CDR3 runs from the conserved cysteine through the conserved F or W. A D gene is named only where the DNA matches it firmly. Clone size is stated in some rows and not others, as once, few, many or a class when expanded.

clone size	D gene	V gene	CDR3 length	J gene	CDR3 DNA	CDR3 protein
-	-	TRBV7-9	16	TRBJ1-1	TGTGCCAGCAGCTTAGGCTTTCAGGGTTCGGACACTGAAGCTTTCTTT	CASSLGFQGSDTEAFF
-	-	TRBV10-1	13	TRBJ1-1	TGCGCCACCAGTGAGACACAAGGGACTGAAGCTTTCTTT	CATSETQGTEAFF
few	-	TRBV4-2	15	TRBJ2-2	TGTGCCAGCAGCCAAACTCTCACAGGGCGCGGGGAGCTGTTTTTT	CASSQTLTGRGELFF
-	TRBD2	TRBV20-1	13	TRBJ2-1	TGCAGTGCGGGAGGGCCGGTTTACAATGAGCAGTTCTTC	CSAGGPVYNEQFF
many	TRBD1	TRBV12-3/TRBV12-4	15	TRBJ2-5	TGTGCCAGCAGCCTGGGACAGGGGGCGTTCGAGACCCAGTACTTC	CASSLGQGAFETQYF
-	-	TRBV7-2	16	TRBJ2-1	TGTGCCAGCAGCCCCATCCGCTTAGCGGCCTACAATGAGCAGTTCTTC	CASSPIRLAAYNEQFF
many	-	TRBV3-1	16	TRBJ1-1	TGTGCCAGCAGCCAAGTCCCCGCCAGGGTGAACACTGAAGCTTTCTTT	CASSQVPARVNTEAFF
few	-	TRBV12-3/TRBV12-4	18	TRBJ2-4	TGTGCCAGCAGTCCACTCCCCGGGCCTTCACTAGCCAAAAACATTCAGTACTTC	CASSPLPGPSLAKNIQYF
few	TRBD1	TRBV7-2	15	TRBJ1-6	TGTGCCAGCAGGATACAGGGGTTCTATAATTCACCCCTCCACTTT	CASRIQGFYNSPLHF
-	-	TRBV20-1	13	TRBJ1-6	TGCAGTGTTAAGAGGGGTCCCTATTCACCCCTCCACTTT	CSVKRGPYSPLHF
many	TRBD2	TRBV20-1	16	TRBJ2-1	TGCAGTGCTATGAGAGTGGCGGGAGGTCTTTACAATGAGCAGTTCTTC	CSAMRVAGGLYNEQFF
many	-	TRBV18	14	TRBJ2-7	TGTGCCAGCTCACCACCGGCAGGGACCTACGAGCAGTACTTC	CASSPPAGTYEQYF
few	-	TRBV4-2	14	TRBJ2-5	TGTGCCAGCAGCCAATCTCCGGGCCCTGAGACCCAGTACTTC	CASSQSPGPETQYF
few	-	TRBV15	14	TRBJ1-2	TGTGCCACCAGCAGTGGTCCGGGGGGCTGGAGCTACACCTTC	CATSSGPGGWSYTF
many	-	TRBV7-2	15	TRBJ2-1	TGTGCCAGCAGCTTGTACGGGAGCTCCTACAATGAGCAGTTCTTC	CASSLYGSSYNEQFF
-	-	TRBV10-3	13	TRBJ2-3	TGTGCCATCACTCTAACTAGCACAGATACGCAGTATTTT	CAITLTSTDTQYF
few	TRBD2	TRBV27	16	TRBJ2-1	TGTGCCAGCAGCCCAAAGGCCGGGACTAGCTTCAATGAGCAGTTCTTC	CASSPKAGTSFNEQFF
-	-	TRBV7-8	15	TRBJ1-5	TGTGCCAGCAGCTTAGGGACGTACAATAATCAGCCCCAGCATTTT	CASSLGTYNNQPQHF
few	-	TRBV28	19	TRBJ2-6	TGTGCCAGCAGCTTGGTCCGGGACACCTTACTCTCTGGGGCCAACGTCCTGACTTTC	CASSLVRDTLLSGANVLTF
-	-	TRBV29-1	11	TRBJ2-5	TGCAGCGTTGGACAGCAAGAGACCCAGTACTTC	CSVGQQETQYF
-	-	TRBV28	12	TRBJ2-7	TGTGCCAGCATGGGCCGAGCCTACGAGCAGTACTTC	CASMGRAYEQYF
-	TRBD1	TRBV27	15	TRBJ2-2	TGTGCCAGCAGTTTATTGGGACAGCCGACCGGGGAGCTGTTTTTT	CASSLLGQPTGELFF
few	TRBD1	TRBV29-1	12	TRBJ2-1	TGCAGCGTTGTCCCAGGGGGAGTTGAGCAGTTCTTC	CSVVPGGVEQFF
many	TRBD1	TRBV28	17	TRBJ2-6	TGTGCCAGCAGCTCCGGGACAGGGGGCTCTGGGGCCAACGTCCTGACTTTC	CASSSGTGGSGANVLTF
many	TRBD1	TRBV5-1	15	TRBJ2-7	TGCGCCAGCAGTCCGACCGGGACAGGGATCTACGAGCAGTACTTC	CASSPTGTGIYEQYF
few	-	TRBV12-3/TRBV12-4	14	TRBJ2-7	TGTGCCAGCGCGGAGGGGCTTTTAACCTACGAGCAGTACTTC	CASAEGLLTYEQYF
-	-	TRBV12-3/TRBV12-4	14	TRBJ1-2	TGTGCCAGCAGTTTAGATGGACAGCTCTATGGCTACACCTTC	CASSLDGQLYGYTF
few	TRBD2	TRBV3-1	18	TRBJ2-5	TGTGCCAGCAGCCAAGACAGGAGCCCTAGCGGCAGCCAAGAGACCCAGTACTTC	CASSQDRSPSGSQETQYF
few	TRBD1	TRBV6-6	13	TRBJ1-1	TGTGCCAGCAGGGCAACAGGGGGCACTGAAGCTTTCTTT	CASRATGGTEAFF
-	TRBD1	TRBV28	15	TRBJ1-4	TGTGCCAGCAGTTTAAGCGGGGACAGAAATGAAAAACTGTTTTTT	CASSLSGDRNEKLFF
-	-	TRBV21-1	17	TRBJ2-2	TGTGCCAGCACAACTAAGTACAGACAGGGAGGAACCGGGGAGCTGTTTTTT	CASTTKYRQGGTGELFF
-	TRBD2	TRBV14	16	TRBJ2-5	TGTGCCAGCAGCCAGGGCGCTAGCGGGATCCAAGAGACCCAGTACTTC	CASSQGASGIQETQYF
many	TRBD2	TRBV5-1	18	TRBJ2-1	TGCGCCAGCAGCTTGGGCGATATTCTAGCGGACTTCTACAATGAGCAGTTCTTC	CASSLGDILADFYNEQFF
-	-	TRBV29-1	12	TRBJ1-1	TGCAGCGTTCTGGGGTCGAACACTGAAGCTTTCTTT	CSVLGSNTEAFF
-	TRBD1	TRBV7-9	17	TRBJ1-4	TGTGCCAGCAGCTCCCCGGACAGGGGACTTACTAATGAAAAACTGTTTTTT	CASSSPDRGLTNEKLFF
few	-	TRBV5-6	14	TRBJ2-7	TGTGCCAGCAGCTTCCTCTGGATTGGCTACGAGCAGTACTTC	CASSFLWIGYEQYF
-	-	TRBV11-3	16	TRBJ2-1	TGTGCCAGCAGCTTCAAGGGCACGGGCTCCTACAATGAGCAGTTCTTC	CASSFKGTGSYNEQFF
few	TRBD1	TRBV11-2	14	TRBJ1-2	TGTGCCAGCAGCCTAGGACAGGCTGGCTATGGCTACACCTTC	CASSLGQAGYGYTF
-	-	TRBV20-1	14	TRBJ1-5	TGCAGTGCTAGAGGACGGGGGCCCAATCAGCCCCAGCATTTT	CSARGRGPNQPQHF